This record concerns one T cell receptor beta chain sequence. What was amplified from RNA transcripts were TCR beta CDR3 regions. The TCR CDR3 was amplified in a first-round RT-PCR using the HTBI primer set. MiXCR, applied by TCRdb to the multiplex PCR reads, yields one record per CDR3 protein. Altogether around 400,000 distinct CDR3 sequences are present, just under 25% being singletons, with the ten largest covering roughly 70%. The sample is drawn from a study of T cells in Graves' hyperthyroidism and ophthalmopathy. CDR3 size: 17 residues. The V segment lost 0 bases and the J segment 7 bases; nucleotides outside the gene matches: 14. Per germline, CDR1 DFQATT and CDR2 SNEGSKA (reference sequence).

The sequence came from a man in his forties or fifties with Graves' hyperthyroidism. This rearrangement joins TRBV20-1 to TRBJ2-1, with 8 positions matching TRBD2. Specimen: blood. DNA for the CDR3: TGCAGTGCTAGAGATAAGAGACGGGAGGGCCGACAGAATGAGCAGTTCTTC. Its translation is CSARDKRREGRQNEQFF.